The 13 T cell receptor delta chains given below trace back to one sample, sequenced in a study of gammadelta T cells in human blood. TCRdb ran CATT on the RT-PCR reads. The repertoire holds about 720 delta-chain clones, 56% seen once, with approximately 29% in the top ten. The specimen sequenced was Vgamma9Vdelta2 gamma-delta T cells from cord blood. The receptors were gathered from a newborn.

To note about this clone: A far larger clone is off by one base, so a read error is likely. The V and J genes are TRDV2 and TRDJ1; TRDD3 aligns across 7 bases. V lost 2 bases, J lost 0 bases, and 8 bases stayed unmatched. This CDR3 has 16 amino acids. Germline lookup yields CDR1 GEAIGNYY and CDR2 EKD. The CDR3 sequence is CACDRGGMRYTDKLIF. CDR3 sequence (DNA): TGTGCCTGTGACAGGGGGGGGATGCGGTACACCGATAAACTCATCTTT.

For this clone: A read error likely explains this, since a far larger clone differs by one base. The same CDR3 arises from other DNA sequences in this sample as well. The rearrangement uses TRDV2 and TRDJ3, with 8 bases aligning to TRDD3. Germline V CDR1 and CDR2: GEAIGNYY, EKD. The CDR3 contains 18 residues. The V gene end was trimmed by 0 bases and the J gene end by 3 bases; junction bases not matched to a gene: 6. The CDR3 sequence is CACDTVPGGYWDTRQMFF. The CDR3 coding sequence is TGTGCCTGTGACACCGTACCCGGGGGATACTGGGACACCCGACAGATGTTTTTC.

This clone was counted a single time. With only one base between it and a far larger clone, this is likely a read error. Distinct nucleotide sequences in the sample also encode this CDR3. The chain has TRDV2 and TRDJ3, with 9 nucleotides matching TRDD3. The germline CDR1 and CDR2 sequences are GEAIGNYY and EKD. This CDR3 has 18 amino acids. The chain's CDR3 is CACDVLGDPSWDTRQMFF. The CDR3 region has the DNA TGTGCCTGTGACGTACTGGGGGACCCCTCCTGGGACACACGACAGATGTTTTTC.

In regard to this clone: A far larger clone is a single base away, which makes a read error likely. The chain is built from TRDV2 and TRDJ1; 9 bases match TRDD3. With 3 bases clipped from V and 6 bases from J, the junction kept 1 base outside the gene matches. The CDR3 totals 12 residues. Germline V gene data show CDR1 as GEAIGNYY and CDR2 as EKD. The CDR3 bases are TGTGCCTGTGACCCTGGGGGATATAAACTCATCTTT. This encodes CACDPGGYKLIF.

In this sample, this clone is medium-sized. This could be a read error, since a much larger clone is one nucleotide away. In the same sample, other DNA sequences code for this CDR3. The chain recombines TRDV2 with TRDJ3, with 9 bases fitting TRDD3. The V gene's germline CDR1 is GEAIGNYY and CDR2 EKD. This CDR3 is built from 18 residues. CDR3: CACDVLGDPSWDTRQMFF. CDR3 sequence (DNA): TGTGCCTGTGACGTACTGGGGGACCCCTCCTGGGACACTCGACAGATGTTTTTC.

Comments on this clone: This likely came from a read error, as a far larger clone is one base away. V gene TRDV2 combines with J gene TRDJ3; TRDD3 might be the D (5 bases). The CDR3 runs 17 residues. The germline gives CDR1 GEAIGNYY, CDR2 EKD. The CDR3 DNA is TGTGCCTGTGTCACCTGGGCGAGCTCCTGGGACACCCGACAGATGTTTTTC. Amino acid sequence: CACVTWASSWDTRQMFF.

This clone was recorded once. Only one base separates this from a far larger clonotype, so it likely reflects a read error. The chain has TRDV2 and TRDJ3, with a possible D match to TRDD3 (6 bases). CDR1 is GEAIGNYY and CDR2 is EKD in the germline V gene. V was pared by 0 bases and J by 1 base, with 9 bases between. The CDR3 is 17 residues long. CDR3 protein: CACDTAGESWDTRQMFF. The CDR3 nucleotides read TGTGCCTGTGACACCGCTGGGGAATCCTGGGACACCCGACAGATGTTTTTC.

Of note for this clone: A single base is all that separates this from a far larger clone, so a read error is likely. The sample contains more than one DNA sequence encoding this CDR3. The chain uses TRDV2 and TRDJ1; 8 bases match TRDD3. This CDR3 region has 17 residues. Germline loops: CDR1 GEAIGNYY, CDR2 EKD. CDR3 sequence: CACDGRGLGVYTDKLIF. The CDR3 coding sequence is TGTGCCTGTGACGGACGGGGACTGGGGGTCTACACCGATAAACTAATCTTT.

This clone was seen more than once but under ten times. A read error is the likely source, as a far larger clone sits one nucleotide away. The gene calls are TRDV2 and TRDJ2; 9 nucleotides agree with TRDD3. The CDR3 is 13 residues long. The V gene end was trimmed by 0 bases and the J gene end by 9 bases; junction bases not matched to a gene: 1. In germline, CDR1 is GEAIGNYY, CDR2 EKD. The CDR3 loop is CACDTWGITQLFF. As DNA, the CDR3 is TGTGCCTGTGACACCTGGGGGATAACACAACTCTTCTTT.

This clone was seen more than once but under ten times. This probably arose from a read error, given a far larger clone one base away. The chain recombines TRDV2 with TRDJ2; weak D call: TRDD1 (5 bases). The CDR3 is 14 residues long. Germline V gene lookup returns CDR1 GEAIGNYY and CDR2 EKD. The CDR3 protein is CAGFKYPLTTQLFF. CDR3 in DNA: TGTGCCGGTTTCAAATACCCTTTGACAACACAACTCTTCTTT.

Turning to this clone: A far larger clone is off by one base, so a read error is likely. The sample has other DNA sequences that encode this CDR3 too. The V gene is TRDV2, the J gene TRDJ3; 10 bases align to TRDD3. From germline, CDR1 is GEAIGNYY and CDR2 EKD. The CDR3 is 18 amino acids. This chain's CDR3 is CACDTGGYHSWDTRQMFF. The DNA for the CDR3 is TGTGCCTGTGACACTGGGGGATACCACTCCTGGGACACCCGACAGATGTTTTTT.

By sample fraction, this clone is hyperexpanded. Other nucleotide sequences from this sample produce the same CDR3. This chain links TRDV2 with TRDJ1; no clear D. Trimming removed 0 bases from V and 4 bases from J, with 14 bases in between. The CDR3 length is 15 residues. Germline CDR1 is GEAIGNYY and CDR2 is EKD. In DNA form, the CDR3 reads TGTGCCTGTGACACCCGAGCTGGTACTGACGATAAACTCATCTTT. Translating it yields CACDTRAGTDDKLIF.

Notes on this clone: One base separates it from a far larger clone, so it is likely a read error. The genes are TRDV2 and TRDJ3; 12 bases match TRDD3. The CDR3 sequence is 17 residues long. Germline V lookup: CDR1 GEAIGNYY, CDR2 EKD. In DNA form, the CDR3 reads TGTGCCTGTGACATACTGGGGGATACCTGGGACCCCCGACAGATGTTTTTC. Protein sequence: CACDILGDTWDPRQMFF.